A single sample gave rise to the 23 T cell receptor beta chains below, sequenced in a study of identical twins (dated by TCRdb to the mid-2010s). The receptor library was made with 5' RACE. Reads for this sample came from an Illumina HiSeq 2000. The public reads were reprocessed in TCRdb via fastp at Q25 and MiXCR, keeping in-frame beta chains. Identical CDR3 proteins give one entry, which carries the most common genes and DNA. The table for this sample lists approximately 670,000 distinct CDR3 sequences; 5.5% to 6.5% of them were counted only once. Of the sample, 1.5% to 2% is held by the ten largest clones. The sequencing input was naive T cells sorted from blood. The cell subset or site label here, explained by the study, means: cells isolated with a human naive T-cell isolation kit. These TCRs come from a man younger than 30 in good health.

The chain is built from TRBV12-3 or TRBV12-4 and TRBJ2-3; D is unclear. This CDR3 is 15 amino acids long. Deletions cut 6 bases from V and 4 bases from J, with 17 bases between. The CDR3 reads CASSRRSDVPDTQYF. Written as DNA, the CDR3 is TGTGCCAGCAGCCGACGGTCCGACGTCCCAGATACGCAGTATTTT.

The table lists this clonotype with many counts. CDR3 in DNA: TGTGCCAGCCGTCCTAGCGGGGCACCTAGGAGCTCCTACGAGCAGTACTTC. Its translation is CASRPSGAPRSSYEQYF. The chain joins TRBV28 to TRBJ2-7; 9 positions agree with TRBD2. Germline CDR1 and CDR2: MDHEN and SYDVKM. The CDR3 covers 17 residues. The V gene end was trimmed by 8 bases and the J gene end by 0 bases; junction bases not matched to a gene: 14.

This clonotype was found many times. The chain is built from TRBV24-1 and TRBJ2-1; D perhaps matches TRBD2 (6 bases). V shed 5 bases and J shed 0 bases, with 10 bases lying between them. Germline V gene sequence: CDR1 KGHDR, CDR2 SFDVKD. The CDR3 extends over 15 amino acids. For the CDR3, the DNA is TGTGCCACCAGTGCACACGGGGGCTCCTACAATGAGCAGTTCTTC. Amino acids: CATSAHGGSYNEQFF.

The chain carries TRBV2 and TRBJ2-3; 10 positions agree with TRBD2. The CDR3 contains 16 residues. The ends lost 3 bases at V and 4 bases at J; junction bases unmatched: 7. Germline CDR1 and CDR2: SNHLY and FYNNEI. The CDR3 loop reads CASSDASGRGSDTQYF. The CDR3 DNA sequence: TGTGCCAGCAGTGACGCTAGCGGGAGAGGCTCAGATACGCAGTATTTT.

This clonotype appeared many times. V is TRBV6-5 and J is TRBJ2-1, with 11 bases fitting TRBD2. Trimming took 5 bases from V and 10 from J; bases not matched to a gene: 7. The CDR3 runs 14 residues. The germline CDR1 and CDR2 sequences are MNHEY and SVGAGI. Here the CDR3 reads CASSTGTSGSEQFF. CDR3 DNA sequence: TGTGCCAGCAGTACTGGGACTAGCGGCTCCGAGCAGTTCTTC.

The chain is built from TRBV11-1 and TRBJ2-2; the D gene could be TRBD1 or TRBD2 (5 bases each). This CDR3 has 19 residues. The germline V gene has CDR1 SGHAT and CDR2 FQDESV (reference sequence). V lost 4 bases and J lost 2, with 23 bases in between. CDR3 DNA: TGTGCCAGCAGCTCGCTGCCCGGGGCCCAGGGCCAAAACACCGGGGAGCTGTTTTTT. It specifies CASSSLPGAQGQNTGELFF.

This clonotype was found a few times. The chain employs TRBV20-1 and TRBJ2-3; 12 positions agree with TRBD2. Unmatched junction bases numbered 5, after V lost 6 bases and J lost 1 base. The CDR3 extends over 15 amino acids. Germline CDR1 is DFQATT and CDR2 is SNEGSKA (reference sequence). The CDR3 loop is CSAISSGRGTDTQYF. CDR3 bases: TGCAGTGCGATTTCTAGCGGGAGGGGCACAGATACGCAGTATTTT.

This clonotype was detected many times. The chain employs TRBV11-2 and TRBJ2-1; 11 nucleotides line up with TRBD2. V lost 4 bases to trimming and J lost 10 bases; unmatched junction nucleotides: 9. The CDR3 is 15 residues long. Germline V lookup: CDR1 SGHAT, CDR2 FQNNGV. CDR3 loop: CASSYSLAGGLEQFF. In DNA form, the CDR3 reads TGTGCCAGCAGCTATTCGCTAGCGGGAGGTCTGGAGCAGTTCTTC.

This clonotype was seen more than once but under ten times. The chain employs TRBV7-3 and TRBJ1-2; 10 nucleotides agree with TRBD1. Trimming took 3 bases from V and 3 from J; bases not matched to a gene: 4. Germline values: CDR1 SGHTA, CDR2 FQGTGA. CDR3 length equals 15 residues. CDR3 amino acids: CASSFAGTGDYGYTF. The CDR3 DNA follows: TGTGCCAGCAGCTTTGCAGGGACAGGGGACTATGGCTACACCTTC.

This clonotype was counted many times. The J gene is TRBJ2-1, the V gene TRBV19, with TRBD2 matching 10 bases. Germline V lookup: CDR1 LNHDA, CDR2 SQIVND (reference sequence). The CDR3 length is 14 residues. J gave up 9 bases and V 3 bases, and 5 bases lay outside the gene matches. Here the CDR3 DNA reads TGTGCCAGTAGTATGCTAGCGGGAGTAGGTGAGCAGTTCTTC. It is translated as CASSMLAGVGEQFF.

This clonotype was counted only a few times. The chain carries TRBV7-2 and TRBJ2-2, with no clear D. The V end was cut by 1 base, the J end by 6 bases, with 12 bases between. Germline CDR1 SGHTA, CDR2 FQGNSA. This CDR3 contains 15 residues. The CDR3 reads CASSLVWETPGELFF. The CDR3 DNA reads as TGTGCCAGCAGCTTAGTCTGGGAAACGCCCGGGGAGCTGTTTTTT.

This clonotype was seen a few times. The chain couples TRBV29-1 to TRBJ1-1; TRBD1 agrees at 7 bases. This CDR3 is built from 14 residues. The V and J ends lost 4 bases and 2 bases, in that order; junction bases with no gene match: 7. Germline loops: CDR1 SQVTM, CDR2 ANQGSEA. The CDR3 loop reads CSVASTGSNTEAFF. CDR3 nucleotides: TGCAGCGTTGCGTCGACAGGGAGTAACACTGAAGCTTTCTTT.

The sample holds many counts of this clonotype. The chain links TRBV12-3 or TRBV12-4 to TRBJ2-5, with D perhaps given as TRBD1 or TRBD2 (6 bases each). V shed 7 bases and J shed 5 bases, with 14 bases lying between them. The CDR3 consists of 13 residues. CDR3 DNA sequence: TGTGCCAGCAACCGACGGGGGCAGGAGACCCAGTACTTC. This sequence encodes CASNRRGQETQYF.

Many counts were recorded for this clonotype. The chain has TRBV5-1 and TRBJ1-1, with a tentative D call TRBD1 (6 bases). Per the germline V gene, CDR1 is SGHRS and CDR2 is YFSETQ. Trimming left V 0 bases short and J 4 bases short, with 13 bases between. This CDR3 has 15 amino acids. Written as DNA, the CDR3 is TGCGCCAGCAGCTTGGAACAGGGCGGGCCCACTGAAGCTTTCTTT. It yields the protein CASSLEQGGPTEAFF.

Of note for this clonotype: It may be a read error: a sequence one base away is much more abundant. The V call is TRBV7-9, the J call TRBJ2-7; D unclear. Germline V CDR1 and CDR2: SEHNR, FQNEAQ (reference sequence). This CDR3 is 16 amino acids long. Trimming removed 5 bases at V and 3 bases at J, with 20 bases between. In DNA, the CDR3 is TGTGCCAGCAGCGCCGAGCCGAGGAGAATGGGCTACGAGCAGTACTTC. This gives the protein CASSAEPRRMGYEQYF.

This clonotype has just a few counts. The chain has TRBV5-1 and TRBJ2-5; TRBD2 matches 7 bases. The CDR3 is made up of 14 amino acids. V lost 4 bases and J lost 5; bases outside the gene matches: 8. Germline CDR1 reads SGHRS; CDR2 reads YFSETQ. CDR3: CASSGGGEKETQYF. For the CDR3, the DNA is TGCGCCAGCAGCGGGGGAGGGGAAAAGGAGACCCAGTACTTC. Full variable domain (rest looked up from reference TRBV5-1 and TRBJ2-5): KAGVTQTPRYLIKTRGQQVTLSCSPISGHRSVSWYQQTPGQGLQFLFEYFSETQRNKGNFPGRFSGRQFSNSRSEMNVSTLELGDSALYLCASSGGGEKETQYFGPGTRLLVL.

The table lists this clonotype with many counts. The V gene is TRBV20-1, the J gene TRBJ2-7; D may be TRBD2 (6 bases). Per germline, CDR1 DFQATT and CDR2 SNEGSKA (reference sequence). This CDR3 spans 12 amino acids. As DNA, the CDR3 is TGCCACAGGCGGGAACTGCCCTACGAGCAGTACGTC. Its protein product is CHRRELPYEQYV.

The chain joins TRBV29-1 to TRBJ2-3, with 10 bases aligning to TRBD2. In germline, CDR1 is SQVTM, CDR2 ANQGSEA. The length of the CDR3 is 16 residues. V trimming: 8 bases; J trimming: 5 bases; junction bases outside the gene matches: 16. The CDR3 spells CSSSALAGVSGDTQYF. As DNA, the CDR3 is TGCAGCTCTTCCGCGCTAGCGGGAGTGTCGGGAGATACGCAGTATTTT.

The chain carries TRBV18 and TRBJ1-5, with TRBD1 matching 8 bases. Germline CDR1 and CDR2: KGHSH and LQKENI. The CDR3 sequence is 13 residues long. Germline trimming cut 3 bases from V and 7 bases from J; bases unmatched to any gene: 2. The CDR3 region is CASSPGTGQPQHF. As DNA, the CDR3 is TGTGCCAGCTCACCTGGGACAGGCCAGCCCCAGCATTTT.

This clonotype has a count of ten or more. V usage is TRBV21-1 and J usage is TRBJ2-7; the listed D gene, TRBD1, was not tested against the DNA. TRBV21-1 is marked as a pseudogene. The CDR3 consists of 16 residues. The CDR3 nucleotides read TGTGCCAGCAGCAAAAAAATGACAGGGGGCGTTAGCGAGCAGTACGTC. Its translation: CASSKKMTGGVSEQYV.

The table lists this clonotype with many counts. The chain recombines TRBV6-2 or TRBV6-3 with TRBJ2-1; D may be TRBD2 (5 bases). This CDR3 has 14 amino acids. Germline loops: CDR1 MNHEY, CDR2 SVGEGT. V dropped 2 bases and J dropped 4 bases, with 9 bases sitting between them. The CDR3 sequence is CASSYAGIYNEQFF. The CDR3 DNA sequence: TGTGCCAGCAGTTACGCGGGTATTTACAATGAGCAGTTCTTC.

This clonotype was counted at least ten times. The chain couples TRBV12-3 or TRBV12-4 to TRBJ1-4; TRBD1 matches 9 bases. This CDR3 is built from 15 residues. V lost 3 bases, J lost 5 bases, and 4 bases stayed unmatched. CDR3 sequence reads: CASSLAGTGNEKLFF. The CDR3 DNA follows: TGTGCCAGCAGTTTGGCCGGGACAGGGAATGAAAAACTGTTTTTT.

The rearrangement uses TRBV28 and TRBJ1-6; D is undetermined. In germline, CDR1 is MDHEN, CDR2 SYDVKM. CDR3 length: 16 amino acids. Trimming left V 7 bases short and J 7 bases short, with 20 bases between. The CDR3, as DNA: TGTGCCAGCACCATGGAGGGTTCCGGCTGGAATTCACCCCTCCACTTT. It yields the protein CASTMEGSGWNSPLHF.